This T cell receptor (beta chain) was identified during a study of blood T cell repertoires in COVID-19. Per the germline V gene, CDR1 is SQVTM and CDR2 is ANQGSEA. The CDR3 has 13 residues. Trimming took 6 bases from V and 11 from J; bases not matched to a gene: 14. Data came from immunoSEQ multiplex PCR; TCRdb stores just in-frame clones and leaves some out. The sample lists fewer than 200,000 clones, roughly 76% seen once, with around 12% in the top ten. The sample was peripheral blood. This chain connects TRBV29-1 to TRBJ1-2; 8 bases match TRBD1. This receptor was identified in a woman of 80 years or more with COVID-19, enrolled during active disease. The CDR3 DNA reads as TGCAGCGTCCAACTAGACAGGGGTTCTTGGTACACCTTC. Amino acid sequence: CSVQLDRGSWYTF. Full variable domain (rest looked up from reference TRBV29-1 and TRBJ1-2): SAVISQKPSRDICQRGTSLTIQCQVDSQVTMMFWYRQQPGQSLTLIATANQGSEATYESGFVIDKFPISRPNLTFSTLTVSNMSPEDSSIYLCSVQLDRGSWYTFGSGTRLTVV.